A selection of T cell receptor beta chains follows, all from one sample in a study of T cell responses to AZD1222 COVID-19 vaccine. This table comes from immunoSEQ multiplex PCR, and its TCRdb copy is limited to in-frame clones, with some not included. The sample shows some 120,000 clones, around nine tenths of them seen only once. The source was peripheral blood, collected on day 0 of AZD1222 vaccination. These receptors were obtained from an adult in good health. The CDR3 runs from the conserved cysteine through the conserved F or W. Each record gives: D gene, V gene, J gene, clone size, CDR3 protein, CDR3 DNA. A D gene is named only where the DNA matches it firmly. Size tells how often a clone was seen (once, few, many) or the class of an expanded clone, and some rows leave it out.

D: TRBD1; V: TRBV5-1; J: TRBJ2-5; size: NA; CDR3: CASNTDRALQETQYF; DNA: TGCGCCAGTAACACCGACAGGGCCCTCCAAGAGACCCAGTACTTC
D: NA; V: TRBV28; J: TRBJ1-2; size: NA; CDR3: CASSHDRTPLYGYTF; DNA: TGTGCCAGCAGTCACGACAGGACCCCTCTCTATGGCTACACCTTC
D: NA; V: TRBV6-5; J: TRBJ2-6; size: NA; CDR3: CASSISSSGANVLTF; DNA: TGTGCCAGCAGTATAAGCAGCTCTGGGGCCAACGTCCTGACTTTC
D: TRBD1; V: TRBV7-9; J: TRBJ2-7; size: NA; CDR3: CASSLAGTVYEQYF; DNA: TGTGCCAGCAGCTTAGCCGGGACAGTCTACGAGCAGTACTTC
D: TRBD1; V: TRBV6-5; J: TRBJ1-2; size: NA; CDR3: CASTKGAYGYTF; DNA: TGTGCCAGCACCAAGGGGGCGTATGGCTACACCTTC
D: NA; V: TRBV11-2; J: TRBJ2-7; size: once; CDR3: CASSERLGQGPYEQYF; DNA: TGTGCCAGCAGCGAAAGGCTAGGGCAGGGGCCCTACGAGCAGTACTTC
D: NA; V: TRBV4-2; J: TRBJ2-2; size: NA; CDR3: CASSQDLWRVNTGELFF; DNA: TGTGCCAGCAGCCAAGACTTGTGGCGCGTTAACACCGGGGAGCTGTTTTTT
D: NA; V: TRBV2; J: TRBJ1-2; size: NA; CDR3: CASSENGQNYGYTF; DNA: TGTGCCAGCAGTGAAAACGGCCAGAACTATGGCTACACCTTC
D: TRBD1; V: TRBV7-9; J: TRBJ1-5; size: NA; CDR3: CASSTGQGVQPQHF; DNA: TGTGCCAGCAGCACGGGACAGGGGGTCCAGCCCCAGCATTTT
D: TRBD2; V: TRBV11-3; J: TRBJ2-1; size: once; CDR3: CASSSGLAGEQFF; DNA: TGTGCCAGCAGCTCGGGACTAGCCGGTGAGCAGTTCTTC
D: TRBD1; V: TRBV29-1; J: TRBJ2-7; size: NA; CDR3: CSVETGGFASYEQYF; DNA: TGCAGCGTTGAGACAGGGGGCTTTGCTTCCTACGAGCAGTACTTC
D: NA; V: TRBV7-3; J: TRBJ2-2; size: NA; CDR3: CASSLRGTSNTGELFF; DNA: TGTGCCAGCAGCTTAAGGGGGACCTCGAACACCGGGGAGCTGTTTTTT
D: NA; V: TRBV7-2; J: TRBJ1-1; size: NA; CDR3: CASSLDRPSVNTEAFF; DNA: TGTGCCAGCAGCTTAGATAGGCCATCTGTGAACACTGAAGCTTTCTTT
D: NA; V: TRBV7-9; J: TRBJ1-1; size: NA; CDR3: CASSPPIYTEAFF; DNA: TGTGCCAGCAGCCCGCCGATTTACACTGAAGCTTTCTTT
D: TRBD2; V: TRBV3-1/TRBV3-2; J: TRBJ2-7; size: NA; CDR3: CASLFPAGAYEQYF; DNA: TGTGCCAGCCTATTTCCAGCGGGGGCGTACGAGCAGTACTTC
D: NA; V: TRBV6-6; J: TRBJ2-7; size: NA; CDR3: CASSPLEDRTYEQYF; DNA: TGTGCCAGCAGTCCACTCGAGGATCGCACCTACGAGCAGTACTTC
D: NA; V: TRBV6-2/TRBV6-3; J: TRBJ2-3; size: NA; CDR3: CASSSTSLADTQYF; DNA: TGTGCCAGCAGTTCTACTAGCTTAGCAGATACGCAGTATTTT
D: TRBD1; V: TRBV27; J: TRBJ1-5; size: few; CDR3: CASSLSIGGQRPHNQPQHF; DNA: TGTGCCAGCAGTTTATCTATTGGGGGACAGCGCCCACACAATCAGCCCCAGCATTTT
D: TRBD2; V: TRBV4-2; J: TRBJ2-2; size: NA; CDR3: CASSPELAGGAGELFF; DNA: TGTGCCAGCAGCCCCGAGTTAGCGGGGGGGGCCGGGGAGCTGTTTTTT
D: NA; V: TRBV9; J: TRBJ2-3; size: NA; CDR3: CASSGDSWGDTQYF; DNA: TGTGCCAGCAGCGGTGACAGCTGGGGAGATACGCAGTATTTT
D: NA; V: TRBV2; J: TRBJ2-1; size: once; CDR3: CASSDSRGYVNEQFF; DNA: TGTGCCAGCAGTGATTCTCGGGGGTACGTGAATGAGCAGTTCTTC
D: NA; V: TRBV7-6; J: TRBJ2-3; size: NA; CDR3: CASSPLGPDTQYF; DNA: TGTGCCAGCAGCCCATTGGGCCCAGATACGCAGTATTTT
D: NA; V: TRBV7-9; J: TRBJ1-1; size: NA; CDR3: CASSPTGTEAFF; DNA: TGTGCCAGCAGCCCTACAGGGACTGAAGCTTTCTTT
D: TRBD1; V: TRBV6-2/TRBV6-3; J: TRBJ1-1; size: once; CDR3: CASSPHWTGTDTEAFF; DNA: TGTGCCAGCAGCCCTCATTGGACAGGGACGGACACTGAAGCTTTCTTT
D: NA; V: TRBV5-1; J: TRBJ2-2; size: few; CDR3: CASSSDRNTGELFF; DNA: TGCGCCAGCAGCTCGGACAGAAACACCGGGGAGCTGTTTTTT
D: NA; V: TRBV9; J: TRBJ2-5; size: NA; CDR3: CASSPVGDTDETQYF; DNA: TGTGCCAGCAGCCCCGTGGGGGATACAGACGAGACCCAGTACTTC
D: TRBD1; V: TRBV4-1; J: TRBJ1-5; size: NA; CDR3: CASSGQGNQPQHF; DNA: TGCGCCAGCAGTGGACAGGGCAATCAGCCCCAGCATTTT
D: TRBD2; V: TRBV7-2; J: TRBJ2-7; size: NA; CDR3: CASSLGGGTSGRGSYEQYF; DNA: TGTGCCAGCAGCTTAGGGGGAGGGACTAGCGGGAGAGGTTCCTACGAGCAGTACTTC
D: NA; V: TRBV7-3; J: TRBJ2-2; size: NA; CDR3: CASSLKQGRTGELFF; DNA: TGTGCCAGCAGCTTAAAACAGGGTCGAACCGGGGAGCTGTTTTTT
D: NA; V: TRBV30; J: TRBJ1-5; size: few; CDR3: CAWSEGSTRGNQPQHF; DNA: TGTGCCTGGAGTGAGGGTTCGACTCGAGGCAATCAGCCCCAGCATTTT
D: NA; V: TRBV3-1/TRBV3-2; J: TRBJ2-7; size: NA; CDR3: CASSQEGIDEQYF; DNA: TGTGCCAGCAGCCAAGAAGGTATTGACGAGCAGTACTTC
D: TRBD2; V: TRBV24-1; J: TRBJ2-5; size: NA; CDR3: CATSVPGGAGETQYF; DNA: TGTGCCACCAGTGTTCCCGGGGGGGCCGGGGAGACCCAGTACTTC
D: NA; V: TRBV3-1/TRBV3-2; J: TRBJ2-3; size: few; CDR3: CASSQAPGTTDTQYF; DNA: TGTGCCAGCAGCCAAGCCCCCGGGACCACAGATACGCAGTATTTT
D: TRBD1; V: TRBV9; J: TRBJ1-4; size: NA; CDR3: CASSARQGRAQEKLFF; DNA: TGTGCCAGCAGCGCCCGACAGGGTAGGGCGCAGGAAAAACTGTTTTTT
D: TRBD1; V: TRBV7-8; J: TRBJ2-7; size: NA; CDR3: CASSLGGTGWYEQYF; DNA: TGTGCCAGCAGCTTAGGTGGGACAGGGTGGTACGAGCAGTACTTC
D: NA; V: TRBV5-8; J: TRBJ1-2; size: NA; CDR3: CASSLVAGGVNGYTF; DNA: TGTGCCAGCAGCTTGGTCGCGGGGGGAGTGAATGGCTACACCTTC
D: NA; V: TRBV6-5; J: TRBJ2-2; size: NA; CDR3: CASSKMTQNTGELFF; DNA: TGTGCCAGCAGTAAAATGACCCAAAACACCGGGGAGCTGTTTTTT
D: TRBD2; V: TRBV12-3/TRBV12-4; J: TRBJ2-5; size: NA; CDR3: CASSRTSGETQYF; DNA: TGTGCCAGCAGTAGGACTAGCGGGGAGACCCAGTACTTC
D: TRBD1; V: TRBV7-9; J: TRBJ1-4; size: NA; CDR3: CASRATGSNEKLFF; DNA: TGTGCCAGCAGAGCGACAGGGAGTAATGAAAAACTGTTTTTT
D: TRBD2; V: TRBV5-1; J: TRBJ2-5; size: NA; CDR3: CASSLGLADDQETQYF; DNA: TGCGCCAGCAGCTTGGGGCTAGCGGACGATCAAGAGACCCAGTACTTC